This T cell receptor beta chain derives from a study of blood T cell repertoires in COVID-19. Study-wide background: Samples came from the United States, Italy and Spain, spanning acute and convalescent COVID-19. The cDNA or gDNA used as material had been derived from T cells, B-cell-depleted T cells, or PBMCs.

Source study methods: Reference gene primer amplification gave estimated nucleated cell counts. Sequenced by immunoSEQ multiplex PCR; TCRdb stores in-frame clones only, minus some. V and J calls and clone size are given by that table; D and trimming were obtained from the DNA. This table has tens of thousands of clones, 73% appearing once. Germline loops: CDR1 LGHDT, CDR2 YNNKEL (reference sequence). V was cut by 1 base and J by 6 bases, with 10 bases left in between. The CDR3 consists of 14 residues. The specimen sequenced was peripheral blood. The chain has TRBV3-1 (or the pseudogene TRBV3-2) and TRBJ1-5; a possible D gene is TRBD1 (5 bases). This receptor was obtained from a woman in her sixties or seventies with acute or convalescent COVID-19. CDR3 sequence (DNA): TGTGCCAGCAGCCAAGGCAGGGAGGTTCAGCCCCAGCATTTT. Its protein product is CASSQGREVQPQHF.